The 23 T cell receptor beta chains below all came from one sample that was sequenced in a study of blood T cell repertoires in COVID-19. The repertoire was sequenced with immunoSEQ multiplex PCR; TCRdb's copy has only in-frame clones and lacks some. This sample has more than 100,000 clones, with about 87% found just once. The sequenced material came from peripheral blood. The receptors here all came from a woman between 65 and 79 years old with acute or convalescent COVID-19.

J is TRBJ1-4 and V is TRBV5-6; no clear D. Deletions cut 3 bases from V and 4 bases from J, with 19 bases between. Germline V gene sequence: CDR1 SGHDT, CDR2 YYEEEE. There are 17 residues in the CDR3. CDR3 in amino acids: CASSSWRPGRFNEKLFF. Here the CDR3 DNA reads TGTGCCAGCAGCTCTTGGCGGCCCGGCAGATTTAATGAAAAACTGTTTTTT.

This clone was recorded only once. The V call is TRBV2, the J call TRBJ1-6; the D gene is possibly TRBD1 (6 bases). V was cut by 6 bases and J by 4 bases, with 13 bases left in between. The CDR3 runs 15 residues. CDR1 and CDR2 (germline): SNHLY, FYNNEI. As DNA, the CDR3 is TGTGCCAGCAGGGGACACCTTTCTTATAATTCACCCCTCCACTTT. Its translation: CASRGHLSYNSPLHF.

The chain uses TRBV5-5 and TRBJ1-1; tentative D call: TRBD1 (6 bases). Germline lookup yields CDR1 SGHKS and CDR2 YYEKEE (reference sequence). V shed 4 bases and J shed 5 bases, with 12 bases lying between them. The CDR3 is made up of 13 amino acids. This chain's CDR3 is CASSGVGHTEAFF. The CDR3 DNA follows: TGTGCCAGCAGCGGGGTGGGACATACTGAAGCTTTCTTT.

This clone was seen only a few times. The chain employs TRBV7-8 and TRBJ1-3; a weak D match, TRBD1 (6 bases). This CDR3 spans 17 amino acids. V was pared by 1 base and J by 4 bases, with 17 bases between. Germline V CDR1 and CDR2: SGHVS, FQNEAQ. The DNA of the CDR3 is TGTGCCAGCAGCTTAGAATCGCGGGGGCGCCAAGGAAACACCATATATTTT. As protein: CASSLESRGRQGNTIYF.

The rearrangement links TRBV6-5 to TRBJ1-4; tentatively, D is TRBD1 (6 bases). The CDR3 is made up of 14 amino acids. V dropped 4 bases and J dropped 3 bases, with 9 bases sitting between them. CDR1 MNHEY and CDR2 SVGAGI come from the germline V gene. The CDR3 coding sequence is TGTGCCAGCAGTTCCAGGGGATCTAATGAAAAACTGTTTTTT. Its protein product is CASSSRGSNEKLFF.

V is TRBV4-1 and J is TRBJ2-7; D remains ambiguous. The CDR3 spans 13 residues. Deletions cut 4 bases from V and 1 base from J, with 8 bases between. CDR1 MGHRA and CDR2 YSYEKL come from the germline V gene. CDR3 coding DNA: TGCGCCAGCAGCCTGACTGCGTCCTACGAGCAGTACTTC. Protein product: CASSLTASYEQYF.

The CDR3 region has the DNA TGTGCCTGGAGGGGGCAACTTAATGAAAAACTGTTTTTT. Its translation: CAWRGQLNEKLFF. The chain carries TRBV30 and TRBJ1-4, with D perhaps TRBD1 (5 bases). Per the germline V gene, CDR1 is GTSNPN and CDR2 is SVGIG (reference sequence). This CDR3 comprises 13 residues. The V and J ends lost 3 bases and 4 bases respectively, with 9 bases between them.

The rearrangement joins TRBV2 to TRBJ2-3, with 9 bases that match TRBD2. The junction had 6 bases not matched to a gene; V was cut back by 6 bases and J by 2 bases. The CDR3 length is 15 residues. Germline assignment: CDR1 SNHLY and CDR2 FYNNEI. The CDR3 DNA reads TGTGCCAGCAGAGCGGGGGGCCTTTACACAGATACGCAGTATTTT. Amino acid sequence: CASRAGGLYTDTQYF.

This chain joins TRBV3-1 (or the pseudogene TRBV3-2) and TRBJ2-7, with 10 nucleotides matching TRBD1. The trim removed 1 base at V and 5 bases at J, leaving 2 bases unmatched. CDR1 is LGHDT and CDR2 is YNNKEL in the germline V gene (reference sequence). The CDR3 totals 14 residues. The CDR3: CASSQGTGGHEQYF. CDR3 sequence (DNA): TGTGCCAGCAGCCAAGGGACAGGGGGACACGAGCAGTACTTC.

The V and J genes are TRBV5-1 and TRBJ1-6, with 12 positions matching TRBD1. The germline V gene has CDR1 SGHRS and CDR2 YFSETQ. V shed 4 bases, J shed 5 bases, and the junction held 7 bases outside the gene matches. There are 17 residues in the CDR3. The CDR3 loop is CASSRSGDRGHNSPLHF. CDR3 in DNA: TGCGCCAGCAGCAGATCCGGGGACAGGGGGCATAATTCACCCCTCCACTTT.

The CDR3 is CASGSGTRGLSDTQYF. As DNA, the CDR3 is TGTGCTAGTGGTTCCGGGACTAGGGGTCTCTCAGATACGCAGTATTTT. The genes are TRBV12-5 and TRBJ2-3, with 8 bases matching TRBD2. Germline-derived CDR1 and CDR2 are LGHNT and FRNRAP. V dropped 4 bases and J dropped 4; count of bases not matched to a gene: 10. CDR3 length: 16 amino acids.

This chain joins TRBV11-1 and TRBJ1-2; no definite D call. This CDR3 is built from 14 residues. Germline V CDR1 and CDR2: SGHAT, FQDESV (reference sequence). V was clipped by 5 bases and J by 7 bases, with 17 bases between them. CDR3 loop: CASSARFVRSGYTF. DNA for the CDR3: TGTGCCAGCAGCGCTAGATTCGTAAGGAGTGGCTACACCTTC.

The chain is built from TRBV5-1 and TRBJ2-7; the match to TRBD2 covers 7 bases. V lost 0 bases and J lost 3; bases outside the gene matches: 3. Germline V gene data show CDR1 as SGHRS and CDR2 as YFSETQ. CDR3 length equals 14 residues. The CDR3: CASSLGGGVYEQYF. The DNA of the CDR3 is TGCGCCAGCAGCTTGGGGGGAGGGGTCTACGAGCAGTACTTC.

This chain connects TRBV29-1 to TRBJ2-3; 7 nucleotides agree with TRBD1. This CDR3 has 12 residues. With V trimmed by 7 bases and J by 4 bases, 5 bases remained unmatched. The germline V gene encodes CDR1 SQVTM and CDR2 ANQGSEA. In DNA form, the CDR3 reads TGCAGCGACCGGGACAGTTCAGATACGCAGTATTTT. Amino acid sequence: CSDRDSSDTQYF.

The genes are TRBV7-9 and TRBJ1-4, with no clear D. Trimming removed 5 bases at V and 3 bases at J, with 13 bases between. CDR3 length equals 15 residues. The germline V gene encodes CDR1 SEHNR and CDR2 FQNEAQ (reference sequence). The CDR3 loop is CASSPGGTSNEKLFF. CDR3 DNA: TGTGCCAGCAGCCCCGGAGGCACGTCTAATGAAAAACTGTTTTTT.

The genes are TRBV6-5 and TRBJ1-1; 8 bases match TRBD1. The CDR3 totals 13 residues. The V and J ends lost 4 bases and 4 bases, in that order; junction bases with no gene match: 2. Germline CDR1 MNHEY, CDR2 SVGAGI. CDR3 sequence (DNA): TGTGCCAGCAGTTTACAGGGGGGCACTGAAGCTTTCTTT. It codes for CASSLQGGTEAFF.

The chain employs TRBV7-9 and TRBJ1-4; unclear D gene. Germline V gives CDR1 SEHNR, CDR2 FQNEAQ (reference sequence). V was pared by 4 bases and J by 5 bases, with 14 bases between. The CDR3 covers 15 residues. The CDR3 sequence: CASSSDGRTNEKLFF. The CDR3 DNA reads as TGTGCCAGCAGCTCAGACGGGAGGACGAATGAAAAACTGTTTTTT.

The chain combines TRBV2 with TRBJ1-5, with D tentatively TRBD1 (6 bases). CDR3 size: 12 residues. Germline loops: CDR1 SNHLY, CDR2 FYNNEI. Between the trimmed V and J ends, which lost 7 bases and 5 bases, there was a span of 9 bases. CDR3 nucleotide sequence: TGTGCCAGCATGGGACATTATCAGCCCCAGCATTTT. Its translation: CASMGHYQPQHF. The whole variable domain, remainder taken from reference TRBV2 and TRBJ1-5, is EPEVTQTPSHQVTQMGQEVILRCVPISNHLYFYWYRQILGQKVEFLVSFYNNEISEKSEIFDDQFSVERPDGSNFTLKIRSTKLEDSAMYFCASMGHYQPQHFGDGTRLSIL.

This chain uses TRBV9 with TRBJ2-3, with 8 positions matching TRBD2. This CDR3 comprises 18 residues. Germline CDR1 reads SGDLS; CDR2 reads YYNGEE. With 3 bases clipped from V and 0 bases from J, the junction kept 12 bases outside the gene matches. The CDR3 protein is CASSALAGGGRSTDTQYF. The CDR3 DNA reads as TGTGCCAGCAGCGCATTGGCGGGGGGCGGCCGGAGCACAGATACGCAGTATTTT.

The rearrangement uses TRBV18 and TRBJ1-2; D unresolved. Germline values: CDR1 KGHSH, CDR2 LQKENI. The CDR3 runs to 13 residues. The ends were cut back, 6 bases at V and 2 bases at J, with 10 bases in the middle. The CDR3: CASSPPENYGYTF. The CDR3 region has the DNA TGTGCCAGCTCCCCTCCTGAGAACTATGGCTACACCTTC.

The CDR3 here is CASSSNRVEKLFF. DNA of the CDR3: TGTGCCAGCAGTTCGAACAGGGTTGAAAAACTGTTTTTT. This chain links TRBV6-2 or TRBV6-3 with TRBJ1-4; D is perhaps TRBD1 (6 bases). V lost 4 bases to trimming and J lost 7 bases, with 10 bases between them. The CDR3 has 13 residues. Looked up from germline, CDR1 is MNHEY and CDR2 is SVGEGT.

J is TRBJ1-3 and V is TRBV29-1, with TRBD1 identical over 7 bases. In germline, CDR1 is SQVTM, CDR2 ANQGSEA. The length of the CDR3 is 14 residues. V shed 7 bases, J shed 12 bases, and the junction held 18 bases outside the gene matches. The CDR3 region has the DNA TGCAGCGCCGGACAGGCGAACTCTCCGGTGGGCATATATTTT. It yields the protein CSAGQANSPVGIYF.

As to this clone: Other DNA sequences of this sample code for an identical CDR3. The rearrangement uses TRBV7-3 and TRBJ1-1; D is unresolved. The germline V gene has CDR1 SGHTA and CDR2 FQGTGA. The CDR3 spans 13 residues. Between the trimmed V and J ends, which lost 5 bases and 5 bases, there was a span of 12 bases. The CDR3 loop is CASSLEGNTEAFF. The CDR3 coding sequence is TGTGCCAGCAGCCTAGAGGGAAATACTGAAGCTTTCTTT.